The rows below give T cell receptor beta chains drawn from one sample of a study of shared clonotypes between healthy human individuals. The assay was immunoSEQ multiplex PCR, and TCRdb's table has in-frame clones only and misses some. The sample holds about 110,000 clones; over 65% are singletons and the top ten take roughly 22%. The sequenced material came from memory CD8+ T cells sorted from blood. These receptors all stem from a woman aged 25 to 39 in good health. CDR3s include the opening cysteine and the closing phenylalanine or tryptophan. A D gene is named only where the DNA matches it firmly. Clone size is given for some rows only: seen once, a few or many times, or a class if the clone is expanded.

size	D	V	J	CDR3	DNA
many	-	TRBV6-1	TRBJ2-5	CASSERLGDKEETQYF	TGTGCCAGCAGTGAAAGGTTGGGGGACAAGGAAGAGACCCAGTACTTC
-	TRBD1	TRBV2	TRBJ2-7	CAKSGQGYPWDRGEQYF	TGTGCCAAATCGGGACAGGGTTACCCTTGGGACCGAGGTGAGCAGTACTTC
-	-	TRBV6-6	TRBJ2-7	CASSYSRDTYEQYF	TGTGCCAGCAGTTACTCCCGGGATACCTACGAGCAGTACTTC
-	TRBD1	TRBV5-8	TRBJ1-2	CASSLGRDRDFARRGYTF	TGTGCCAGCAGCTTGGGCCGGGACAGGGACTTTGCGCGGCGGGGCTACACCTTC
-	TRBD1	TRBV28	TRBJ2-3	CASRRTGVTDTQYF	TGTGCCAGCAGGCGGACAGGGGTCACAGATACGCAGTATTTT
-	-	TRBV27	TRBJ2-3	CASTRPGRPDTQYF	TGTGCCAGCACCCGGCCAGGAAGGCCAGATACGCAGTATTTT
-	-	TRBV5-6	TRBJ1-1	CASSITGPNTEAFF	TGTGCCAGCAGCATCACCGGACCGAACACTGAAGCTTTCTTT
-	-	TRBV6-1	TRBJ2-7	CASSVLLAYEQYF	TGTGCCAGCAGTGTCCTACTAGCCTACGAGCAGTACTTC
-	TRBD2	TRBV10-1	TRBJ2-1	CASSESRRLAGYNEQFF	TGCGCCAGCAGTGAGTCTCGGAGACTAGCGGGATACAATGAGCAGTTCTTC
-	-	TRBV7-2	TRBJ2-7	CASSPGRRLEQYF	TGTGCCAGCAGCCCCGGACGACGCCTGGAGCAGTACTTC
-	TRBD2	TRBV4-1	TRBJ2-5	CASSQETSGRKTQYF	TGCGCCAGCAGCCAAGAGACTAGCGGGAGAAAGACCCAGTACTTC
-	-	TRBV19	TRBJ2-7	CASTQWGGFAPTYEQYF	TGTGCCAGTACCCAGTGGGGGGGCTTTGCGCCTACCTACGAGCAGTACTTC
-	-	TRBV6-4	TRBJ2-7	CASSDSYEQYF	TGTGCCAGCAGTGACTCCTACGAGCAGTACTTC
-	-	TRBV7-6	TRBJ2-7	CASSLGPYYEQYF	TGTGCCAGCAGCTTAGGACCTTACTACGAGCAGTACTTC
-	-	TRBV7-9	TRBJ1-2	CASSQLDTDYGYTF	TGTGCCAGCAGCCAACTGGACACGGACTATGGCTACACCTTC
-	TRBD2	TRBV18	TRBJ2-1	CASSQGLAGDEQFF	TGTGCCAGCTCACAGGGACTAGCGGGGGACGAGCAGTTCTTC
-	TRBD2	TRBV7-8	TRBJ2-6	CASSRSGRSAGANVLTF	TGTGCCAGCAGCCGTAGCGGGAGGTCTGCTGGGGCCAACGTCCTGACTTTC
many	TRBD2	TRBV19	TRBJ2-7	CASSMVSGRVPLYEQYF	TGTGCCAGTAGTATGGTTAGCGGGAGGGTACCTCTCTACGAGCAGTACTTC
-	-	TRBV28	TRBJ2-1	CASSHILQSDEQFF	TGTGCCAGCAGTCACATCCTACAGAGCGATGAGCAGTTCTTC
once	-	TRBV7-8	TRBJ2-2	CASSPVGWAGELFF	TGTGCCAGCAGTCCCGTAGGGTGGGCCGGGGAGCTGTTTTTT
-	-	TRBV29-1	TRBJ2-3	CSGQTDSTDTQYF	TGCAGCGGGCAGACAGATAGCACAGATACGCAGTATTTT
-	TRBD1	TRBV2	TRBJ1-5	CASRGQGTQPQHF	TGTGCCAGCAGGGGACAGGGAACTCAGCCCCAGCATTTT
-	TRBD1	TRBV27	TRBJ1-1	CASRRRTGGLWRDTEAFF	TGTGCCAGCAGACGCAGGACAGGGGGCCTGTGGAGGGACACTGAAGCTTTCTTT
few	-	TRBV6-1	TRBJ2-7	CASSDGRVYEQYF	TGTGCCAGCAGTGACGGCAGGGTCTACGAGCAGTACTTC